The clone carrying this T cell receptor beta chain was seen a few times. Its target is unknown. The sample comes from a study of OX40 agonist ivuxolimab in advanced cancers. For the study at large: Ivuxolimab, an agonist antibody against OX40 (CD134), was given to patients.

Study-level findings and limits: CD8+ T cells averaged more expanded clones than CD4+.

Germline lookup yields CDR1 SGHVS and CDR2 FQNEAQ. V shed 4 bases and J shed 9 bases, with 19 bases lying between them. The CDR3 extends over 16 amino acids. This table comes from immunoSEQ multiplex PCR, and its TCRdb copy is limited to in-frame clones, with some not included. This table has around 35,000 clones, about 88% appearing once. The chain carries TRBV7-8 and TRBJ1-6, with D possibly matching TRBD1 (6 bases). The input for sequencing was CD4+ or CD8+ T cells sorted from blood, taken in a trial of the OX40 agonist ivuxolimab. The receptor's source is an adult with an advanced solid tumor such as melanoma, head and neck, liver or kidney cancer. CDR3 in DNA: TGTGCCAGCAGCTCCCGTTCGGGGGCATGGGGTTCACCCCTCCACTTT. Its protein is CASSSRSGAWGSPLHF.